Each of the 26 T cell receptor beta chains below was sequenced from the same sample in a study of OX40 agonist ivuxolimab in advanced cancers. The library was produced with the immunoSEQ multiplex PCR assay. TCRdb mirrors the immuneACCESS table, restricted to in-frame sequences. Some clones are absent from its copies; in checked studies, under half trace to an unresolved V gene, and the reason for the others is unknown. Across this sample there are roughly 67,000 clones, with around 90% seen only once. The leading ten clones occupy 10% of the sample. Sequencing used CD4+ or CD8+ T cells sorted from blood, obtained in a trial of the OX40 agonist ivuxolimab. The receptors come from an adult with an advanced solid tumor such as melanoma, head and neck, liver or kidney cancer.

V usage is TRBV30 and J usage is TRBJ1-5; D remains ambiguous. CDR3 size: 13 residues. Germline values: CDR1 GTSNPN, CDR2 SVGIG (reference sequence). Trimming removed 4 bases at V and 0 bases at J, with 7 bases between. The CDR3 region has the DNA TGTGCCTGGACCGGCAATAGCAATCAGCCCCAGCATTTT. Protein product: CAWTGNSNQPQHF.

This chain's CDR3 is CASSLAGGNTEAFF. Here the CDR3 DNA reads TGCGCCAGCAGCTTGGCCGGGGGGAACACTGAAGCTTTCTTT. This rearrangement joins TRBV5-1 to TRBJ1-1, with D perhaps matching TRBD1 (5 bases). V lost 0 bases, J lost 1 base, and 7 bases lay in between. The CDR3 contains 14 residues. Germline V gene lookup returns CDR1 SGHRS and CDR2 YFSETQ.

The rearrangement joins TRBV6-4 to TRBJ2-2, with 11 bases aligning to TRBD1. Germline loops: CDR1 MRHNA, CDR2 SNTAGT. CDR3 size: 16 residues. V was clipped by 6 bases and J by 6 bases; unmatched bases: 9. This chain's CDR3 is CASSDPGQGAAGELFF. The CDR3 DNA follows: TGTGCCAGCAGCGATCCTGGACAGGGGGCGGCCGGGGAGCTGTTTTTT.

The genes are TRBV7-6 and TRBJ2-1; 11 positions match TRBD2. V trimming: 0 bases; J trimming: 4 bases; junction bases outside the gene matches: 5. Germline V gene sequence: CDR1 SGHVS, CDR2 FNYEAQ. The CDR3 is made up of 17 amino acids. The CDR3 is CASSLALAGGLYNEQFF. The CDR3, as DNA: TGTGCCAGCAGCTTAGCCTTAGCGGGGGGGTTATACAATGAGCAGTTCTTC. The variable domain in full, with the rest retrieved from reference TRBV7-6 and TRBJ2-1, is GAGVSQSPRYKVTKRGQDVALRCDPISGHVSLYWYRQALGQGPEFLTYFNYEAQQDKSGLPNDRFSAERPEGSISTLTIQRTEQRDSAMYRCASSLALAGGLYNEQFFGPGTRLTVL.

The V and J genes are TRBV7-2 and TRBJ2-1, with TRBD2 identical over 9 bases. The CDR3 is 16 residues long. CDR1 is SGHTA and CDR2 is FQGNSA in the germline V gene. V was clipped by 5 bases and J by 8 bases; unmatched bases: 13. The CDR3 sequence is CASSPFGGGAAYEQFF. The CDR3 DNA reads TGTGCCAGCAGCCCCTTCGGCGGGGGGGCCGCTTATGAGCAGTTCTTC.

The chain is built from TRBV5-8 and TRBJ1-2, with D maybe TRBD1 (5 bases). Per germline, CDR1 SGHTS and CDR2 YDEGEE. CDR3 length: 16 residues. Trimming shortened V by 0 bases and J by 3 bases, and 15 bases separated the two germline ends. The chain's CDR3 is CASSLAGEGFDYGYTF. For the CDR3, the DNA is TGTGCCAGCAGCTTGGCCGGGGAGGGGTTCGACTATGGCTACACCTTC.

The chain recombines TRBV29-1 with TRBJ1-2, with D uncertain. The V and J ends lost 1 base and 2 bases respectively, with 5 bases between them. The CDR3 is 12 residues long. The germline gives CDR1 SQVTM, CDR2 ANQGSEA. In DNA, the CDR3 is TGCAGCGTTGAAGTCGGGAACTATGGCTACACCTTC. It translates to CSVEVGNYGYTF.

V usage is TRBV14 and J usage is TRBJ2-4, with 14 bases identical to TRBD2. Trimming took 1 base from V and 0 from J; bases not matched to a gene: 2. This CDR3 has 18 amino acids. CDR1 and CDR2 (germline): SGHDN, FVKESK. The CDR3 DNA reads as TGTGCCAGCAGCCAAGGACTAGCGGGGGGGCTAGCCAAAAACATTCAGTACTTC. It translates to CASSQGLAGGLAKNIQYF.

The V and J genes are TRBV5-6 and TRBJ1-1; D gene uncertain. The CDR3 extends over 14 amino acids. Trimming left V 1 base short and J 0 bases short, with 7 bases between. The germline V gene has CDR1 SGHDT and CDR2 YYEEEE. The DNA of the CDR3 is TGTGCCAGCAGCTTGAGTCCTATGAACACTGAAGCTTTCTTT. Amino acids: CASSLSPMNTEAFF.

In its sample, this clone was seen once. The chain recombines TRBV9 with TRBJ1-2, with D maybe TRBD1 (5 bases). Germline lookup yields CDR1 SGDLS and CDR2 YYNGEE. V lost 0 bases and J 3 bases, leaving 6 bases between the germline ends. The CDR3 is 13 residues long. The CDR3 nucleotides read TGTGCCAGCAGCGTAGGAGGGGACTATGGCTACACCTTC. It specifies CASSVGGDYGYTF.

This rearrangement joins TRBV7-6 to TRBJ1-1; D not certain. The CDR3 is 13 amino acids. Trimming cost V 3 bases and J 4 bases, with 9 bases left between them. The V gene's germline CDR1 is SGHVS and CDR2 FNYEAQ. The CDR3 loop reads CASSFQRSTEAFF. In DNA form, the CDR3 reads TGTGCCAGCAGCTTTCAGAGGAGCACTGAAGCTTTCTTT.

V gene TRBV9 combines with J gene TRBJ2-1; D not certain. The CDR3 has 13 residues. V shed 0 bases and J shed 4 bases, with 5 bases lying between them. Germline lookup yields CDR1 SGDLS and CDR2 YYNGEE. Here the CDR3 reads CASSVGPYNEQFF. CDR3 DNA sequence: TGTGCCAGCAGCGTAGGGCCATACAATGAGCAGTTCTTC.

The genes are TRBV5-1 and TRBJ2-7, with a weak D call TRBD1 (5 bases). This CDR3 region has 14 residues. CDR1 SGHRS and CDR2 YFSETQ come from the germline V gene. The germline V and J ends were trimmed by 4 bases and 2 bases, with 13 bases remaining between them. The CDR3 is CASSEDSFPYEQYF. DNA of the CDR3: TGCGCCAGCAGCGAAGACAGCTTCCCCTACGAGCAGTACTTC.

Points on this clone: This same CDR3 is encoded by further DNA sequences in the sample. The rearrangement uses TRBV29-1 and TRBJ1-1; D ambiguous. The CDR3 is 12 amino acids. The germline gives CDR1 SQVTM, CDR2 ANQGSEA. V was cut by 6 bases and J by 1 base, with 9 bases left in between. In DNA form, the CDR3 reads TGCAGCGTAGGGCGGCCGAACACTGAAGCTTTCTTT. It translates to CSVGRPNTEAFF.

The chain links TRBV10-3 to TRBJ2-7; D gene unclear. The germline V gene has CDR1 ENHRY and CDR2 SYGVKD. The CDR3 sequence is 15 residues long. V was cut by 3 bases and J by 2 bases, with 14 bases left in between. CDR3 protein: CAISDPPQDPYEQYF. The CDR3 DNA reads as TGTGCCATCAGTGATCCACCCCAGGATCCCTACGAGCAGTACTTC.

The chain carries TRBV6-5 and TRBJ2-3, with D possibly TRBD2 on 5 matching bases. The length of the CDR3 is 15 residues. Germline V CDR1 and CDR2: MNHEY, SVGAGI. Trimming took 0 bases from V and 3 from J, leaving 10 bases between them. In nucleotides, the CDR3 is TGTGCCAGCAGTTACTCGAGGGTGGCTACAGATACGCAGTATTTT. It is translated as CASSYSRVATDTQYF.

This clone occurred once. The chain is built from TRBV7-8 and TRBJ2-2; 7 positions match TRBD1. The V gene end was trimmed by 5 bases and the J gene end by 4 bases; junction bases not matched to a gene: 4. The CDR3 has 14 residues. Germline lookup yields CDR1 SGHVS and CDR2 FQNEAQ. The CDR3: CASSPGTATGELFF. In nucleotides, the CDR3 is TGTGCCAGCAGCCCAGGGACAGCCACCGGGGAGCTGTTTTTT.

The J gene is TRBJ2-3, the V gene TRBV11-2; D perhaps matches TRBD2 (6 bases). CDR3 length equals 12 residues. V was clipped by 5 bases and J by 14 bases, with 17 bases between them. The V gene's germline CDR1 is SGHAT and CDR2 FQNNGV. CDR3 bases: TGTGCCAGCAGCCTCCACGGGGGTGGGTTGTATTTT. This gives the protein CASSLHGGGLYF.

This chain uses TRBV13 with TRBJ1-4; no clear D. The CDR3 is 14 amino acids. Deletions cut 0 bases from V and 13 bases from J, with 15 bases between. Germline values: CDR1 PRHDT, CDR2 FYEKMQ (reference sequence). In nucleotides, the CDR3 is TGTGCCAGCAGCTTAGGAGGAGGGTACGAGGGACTGTTTTTT. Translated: CASSLGGGYEGLFF.

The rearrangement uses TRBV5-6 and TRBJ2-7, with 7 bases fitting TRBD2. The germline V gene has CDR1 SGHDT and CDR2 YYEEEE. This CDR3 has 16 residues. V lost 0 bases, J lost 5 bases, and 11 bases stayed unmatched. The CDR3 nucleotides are TGTGCCAGCAGCTTGGGTAACATGCAGGGAGGGAACGAGCAGTACTTC. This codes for CASSLGNMQGGNEQYF.

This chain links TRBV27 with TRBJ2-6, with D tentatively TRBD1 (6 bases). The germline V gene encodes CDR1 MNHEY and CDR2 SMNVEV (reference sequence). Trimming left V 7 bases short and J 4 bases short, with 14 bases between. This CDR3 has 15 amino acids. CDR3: CASTAGVSGANVLTF. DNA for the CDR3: TGTGCCAGCACCGCAGGGGTGTCGGGGGCCAACGTCCTGACTTTC.

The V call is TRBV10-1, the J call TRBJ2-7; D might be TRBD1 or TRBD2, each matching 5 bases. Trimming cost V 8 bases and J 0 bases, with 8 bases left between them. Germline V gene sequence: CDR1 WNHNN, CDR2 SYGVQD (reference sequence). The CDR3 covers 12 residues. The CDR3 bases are TGCGCCAGCGGGACGGACTCCTACGAGCAGTACTTC. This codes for CASGTDSYEQYF.

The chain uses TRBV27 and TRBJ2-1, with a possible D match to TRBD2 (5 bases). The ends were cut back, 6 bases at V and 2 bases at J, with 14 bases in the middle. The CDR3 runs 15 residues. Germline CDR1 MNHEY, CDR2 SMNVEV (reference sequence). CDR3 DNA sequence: TGTGCCAGCAGGGGATGGACTCTCCCCTACAATGAGCAGTTCTTC. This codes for CASRGWTLPYNEQFF.

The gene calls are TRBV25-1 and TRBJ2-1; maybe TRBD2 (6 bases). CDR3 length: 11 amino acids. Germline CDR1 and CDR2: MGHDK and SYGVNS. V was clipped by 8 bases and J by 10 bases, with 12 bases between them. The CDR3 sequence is CASGEAREQFF. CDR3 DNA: TGTGCCAGCGGGGAGGCCCGGGAGCAGTTCTTC.

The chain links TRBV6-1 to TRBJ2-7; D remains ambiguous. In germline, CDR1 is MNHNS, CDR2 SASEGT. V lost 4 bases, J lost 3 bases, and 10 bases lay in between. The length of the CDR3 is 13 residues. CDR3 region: CASSGSWSYEQYF. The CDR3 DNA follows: TGTGCCAGCAGTGGCTCCTGGAGCTACGAGCAGTACTTC.

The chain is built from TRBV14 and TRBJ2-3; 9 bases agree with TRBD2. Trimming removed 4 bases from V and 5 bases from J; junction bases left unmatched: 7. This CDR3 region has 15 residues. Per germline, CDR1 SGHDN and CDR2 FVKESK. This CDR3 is CASSRLAGVVDTQYF. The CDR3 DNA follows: TGTGCCAGCAGCCGTTTAGCGGGGGTCGTAGATACGCAGTATTTT.